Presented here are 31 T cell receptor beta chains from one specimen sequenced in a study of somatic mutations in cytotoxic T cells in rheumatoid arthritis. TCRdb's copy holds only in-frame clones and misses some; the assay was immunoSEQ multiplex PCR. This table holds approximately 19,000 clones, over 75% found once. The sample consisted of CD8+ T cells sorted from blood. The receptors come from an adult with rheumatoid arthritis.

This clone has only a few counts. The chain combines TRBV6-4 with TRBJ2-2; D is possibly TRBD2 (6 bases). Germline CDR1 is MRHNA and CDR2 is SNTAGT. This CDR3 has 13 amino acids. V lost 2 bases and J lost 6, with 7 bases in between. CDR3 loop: CASSDRDSGELFF. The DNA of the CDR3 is TGTGCCAGCAGTGACAGGGACTCCGGGGAGCTGTTTTTT.

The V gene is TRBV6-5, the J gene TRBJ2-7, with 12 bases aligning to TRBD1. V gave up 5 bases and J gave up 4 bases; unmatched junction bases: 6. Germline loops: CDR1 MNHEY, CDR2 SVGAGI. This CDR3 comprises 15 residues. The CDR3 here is CASSPPGQGAYEQYF. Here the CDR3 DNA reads TGTGCCAGCAGTCCTCCGGGACAGGGGGCTTACGAGCAGTACTTC.

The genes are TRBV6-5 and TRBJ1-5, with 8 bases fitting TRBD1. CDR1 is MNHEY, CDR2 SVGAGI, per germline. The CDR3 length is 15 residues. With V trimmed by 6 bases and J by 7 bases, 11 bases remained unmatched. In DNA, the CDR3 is TGTGCCAGCAGCTTGTACGGACAGGGCAGCCAGCCCCAGCATTTT. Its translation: CASSLYGQGSQPQHF.

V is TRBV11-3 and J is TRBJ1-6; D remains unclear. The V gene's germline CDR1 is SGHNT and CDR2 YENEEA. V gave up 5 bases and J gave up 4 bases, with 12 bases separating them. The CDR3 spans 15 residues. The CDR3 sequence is CASSKVGSYNSPLHF. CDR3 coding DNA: TGTGCCAGCAGCAAAGTGGGGTCTTATAATTCACCCCTCCACTTT.

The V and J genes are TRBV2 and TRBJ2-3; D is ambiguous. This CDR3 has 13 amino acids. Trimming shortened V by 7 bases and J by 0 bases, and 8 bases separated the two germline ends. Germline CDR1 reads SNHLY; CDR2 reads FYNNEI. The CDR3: CASTAPSTDTQYF. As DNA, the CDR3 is TGTGCCAGCACAGCGCCCAGCACAGATACGCAGTATTTT.

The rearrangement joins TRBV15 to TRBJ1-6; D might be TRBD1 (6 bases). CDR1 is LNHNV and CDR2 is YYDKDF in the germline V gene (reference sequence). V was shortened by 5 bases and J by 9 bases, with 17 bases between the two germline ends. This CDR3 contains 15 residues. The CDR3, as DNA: TGTGCCACCAGCGGCACCCGGGGGCCCGTTTCACCCCTCCACTTT. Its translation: CATSGTRGPVSPLHF.

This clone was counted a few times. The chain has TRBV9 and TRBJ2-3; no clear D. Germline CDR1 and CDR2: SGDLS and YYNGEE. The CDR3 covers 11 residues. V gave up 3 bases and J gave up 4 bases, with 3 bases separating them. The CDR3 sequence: CASSGPDTQYF. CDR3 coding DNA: TGTGCCAGCAGCGGGCCAGATACGCAGTATTTT.

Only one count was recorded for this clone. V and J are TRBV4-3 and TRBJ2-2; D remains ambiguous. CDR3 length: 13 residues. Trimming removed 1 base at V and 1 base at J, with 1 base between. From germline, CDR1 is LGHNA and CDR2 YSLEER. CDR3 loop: CASSQGNTGELFF. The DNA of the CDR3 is TGCGCCAGCAGCCAAGGGAACACCGGGGAGCTGTTTTTT.

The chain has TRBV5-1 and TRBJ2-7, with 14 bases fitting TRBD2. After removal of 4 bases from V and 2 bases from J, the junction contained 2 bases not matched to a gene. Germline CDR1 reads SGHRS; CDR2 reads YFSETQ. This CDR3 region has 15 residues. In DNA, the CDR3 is TGCGCCAGCAGCCGGACTAGCGGGGGGACCTACGAGCAGTACTTC. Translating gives CASSRTSGGTYEQYF.

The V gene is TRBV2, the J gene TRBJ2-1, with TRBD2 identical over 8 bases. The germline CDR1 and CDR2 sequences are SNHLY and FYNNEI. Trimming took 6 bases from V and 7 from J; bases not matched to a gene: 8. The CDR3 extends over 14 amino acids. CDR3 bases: TGTGCCAGCAGACACGGGGGGGCCGGGAATGAGCAGTTCTTC. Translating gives CASRHGGAGNEQFF. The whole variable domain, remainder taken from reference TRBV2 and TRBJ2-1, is EPEVTQTPSHQVTQMGQEVILRCVPISNHLYFYWYRQILGQKVEFLVSFYNNEISEKSEIFDDQFSVERPDGSNFTLKIRSTKLEDSAMYFCASRHGGAGNEQFFGPGTRLTVL.

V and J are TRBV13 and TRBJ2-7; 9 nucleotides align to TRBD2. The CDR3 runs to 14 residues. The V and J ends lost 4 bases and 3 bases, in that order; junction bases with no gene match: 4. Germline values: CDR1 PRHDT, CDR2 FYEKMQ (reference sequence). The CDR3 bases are TGTGCCAGCAGCTCTGGACTAGCGAACTACGAGCAGTACTTC. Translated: CASSSGLANYEQYF.

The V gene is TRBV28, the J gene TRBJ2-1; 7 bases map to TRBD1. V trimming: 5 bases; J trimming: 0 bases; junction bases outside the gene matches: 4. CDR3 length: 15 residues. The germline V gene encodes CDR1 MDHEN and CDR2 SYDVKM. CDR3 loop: CASSQTGSSYNEQFF. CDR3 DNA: TGTGCCAGCAGTCAGACAGGGAGCTCCTACAATGAGCAGTTCTTC.

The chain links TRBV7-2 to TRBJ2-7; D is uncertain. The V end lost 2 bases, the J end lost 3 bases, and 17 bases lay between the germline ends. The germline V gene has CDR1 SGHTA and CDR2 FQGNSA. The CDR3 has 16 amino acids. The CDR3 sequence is CASSLPPGHLHYEQYF. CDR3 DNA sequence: TGTGCCAGCAGCTTACCCCCAGGTCACCTCCACTACGAGCAGTACTTC.

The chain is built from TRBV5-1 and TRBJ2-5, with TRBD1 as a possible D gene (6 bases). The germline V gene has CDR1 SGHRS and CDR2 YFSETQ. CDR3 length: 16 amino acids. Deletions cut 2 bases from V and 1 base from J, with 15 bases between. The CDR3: CASSLDQGGFQETQYF. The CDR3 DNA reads TGCGCCAGCAGCTTAGATCAAGGGGGATTCCAAGAGACCCAGTACTTC.

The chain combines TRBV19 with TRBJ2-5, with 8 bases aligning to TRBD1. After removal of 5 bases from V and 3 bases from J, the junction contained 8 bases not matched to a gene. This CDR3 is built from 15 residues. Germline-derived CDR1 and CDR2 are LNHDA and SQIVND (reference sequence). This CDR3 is CASSSWTGMEETQYF. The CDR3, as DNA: TGTGCCAGTAGTTCTTGGACAGGGATGGAAGAGACCCAGTACTTC.

The CDR3 reads CASRPTRTDTQYF. CDR3 in DNA: TGTGCCAGCAGGCCCACCCGCACAGATACGCAGTATTTT. This sequence joins TRBV7-9 and TRBJ2-3; D remains ambiguous. CDR3 length: 13 residues. In germline, CDR1 is SEHNR, CDR2 FQNEAQ (reference sequence). V was pared by 6 bases and J by 1 base, with 8 bases between.

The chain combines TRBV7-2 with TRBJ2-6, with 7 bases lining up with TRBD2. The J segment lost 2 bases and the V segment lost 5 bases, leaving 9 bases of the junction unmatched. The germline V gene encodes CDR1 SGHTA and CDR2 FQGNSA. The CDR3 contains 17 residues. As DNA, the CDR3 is TGTGCCAGCAGCATTTTGCCTAGCGGAGCTGGGGCCAACGTCCTGACTTTC. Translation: CASSILPSGAGANVLTF.

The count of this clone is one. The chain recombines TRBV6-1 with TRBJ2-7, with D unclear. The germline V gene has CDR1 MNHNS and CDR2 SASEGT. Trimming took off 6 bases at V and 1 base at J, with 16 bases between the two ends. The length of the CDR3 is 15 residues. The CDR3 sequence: CASSEISSPSYEQYF. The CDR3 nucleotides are TGTGCCAGCAGCGAAATTTCCTCCCCGTCCTACGAGCAGTACTTC.

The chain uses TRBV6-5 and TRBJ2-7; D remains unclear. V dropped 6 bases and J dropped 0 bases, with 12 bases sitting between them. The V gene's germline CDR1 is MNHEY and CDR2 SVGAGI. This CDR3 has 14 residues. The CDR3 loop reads CASSPGPSSYEQYF. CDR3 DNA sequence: TGTGCCAGCAGCCCCGGCCCCAGCTCCTACGAGCAGTACTTC.

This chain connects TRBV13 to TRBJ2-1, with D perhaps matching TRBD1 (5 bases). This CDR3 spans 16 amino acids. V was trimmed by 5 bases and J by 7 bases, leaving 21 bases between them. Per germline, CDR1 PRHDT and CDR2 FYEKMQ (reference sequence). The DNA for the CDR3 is TGTGCCAGCAGCCGAAGGGGCGACTCCAGATCTAATGAGCAGTTCTTC. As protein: CASSRRGDSRSNEQFF.

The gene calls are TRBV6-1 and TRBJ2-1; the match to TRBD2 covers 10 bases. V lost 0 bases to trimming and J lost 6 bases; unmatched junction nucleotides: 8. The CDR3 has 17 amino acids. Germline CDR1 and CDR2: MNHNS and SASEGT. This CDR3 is CASSEALAGYRGNEQFF. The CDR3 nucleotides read TGTGCCAGCAGTGAAGCACTAGCGGGATATCGGGGCAATGAGCAGTTCTTC.

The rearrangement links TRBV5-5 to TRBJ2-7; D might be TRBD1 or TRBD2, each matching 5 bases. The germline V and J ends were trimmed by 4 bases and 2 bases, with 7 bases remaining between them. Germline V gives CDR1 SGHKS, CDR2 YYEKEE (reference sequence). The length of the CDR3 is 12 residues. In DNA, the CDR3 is TGTGCCAGCAGCGGGGACCCCTACGAGCAGTACTTC. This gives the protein CASSGDPYEQYF.

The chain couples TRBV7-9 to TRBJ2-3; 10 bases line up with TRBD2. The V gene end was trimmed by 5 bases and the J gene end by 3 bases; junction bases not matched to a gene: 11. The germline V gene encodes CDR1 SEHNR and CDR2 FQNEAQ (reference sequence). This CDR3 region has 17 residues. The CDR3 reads CASSRGGSGGLTDTQYF. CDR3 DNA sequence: TGTGCCAGCAGCCGGGGGGGTAGCGGGGGGCTTACAGATACGCAGTATTTT.

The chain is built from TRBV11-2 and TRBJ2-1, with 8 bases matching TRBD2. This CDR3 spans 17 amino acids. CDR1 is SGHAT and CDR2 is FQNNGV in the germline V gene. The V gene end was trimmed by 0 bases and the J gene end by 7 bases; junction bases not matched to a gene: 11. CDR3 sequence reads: CASSLDPPSGPENEQFF. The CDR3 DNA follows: TGTGCCAGCAGCTTAGATCCCCCTAGCGGGCCGGAGAATGAGCAGTTCTTC.

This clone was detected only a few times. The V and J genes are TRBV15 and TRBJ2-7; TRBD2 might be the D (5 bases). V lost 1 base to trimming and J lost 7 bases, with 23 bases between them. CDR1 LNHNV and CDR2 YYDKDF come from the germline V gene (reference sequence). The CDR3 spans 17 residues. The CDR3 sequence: CATSRVGSLEWSSEQYF. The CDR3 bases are TGTGCCACCAGCAGAGTGGGGAGCCTTGAGTGGTCTTCAGAGCAGTACTTC.

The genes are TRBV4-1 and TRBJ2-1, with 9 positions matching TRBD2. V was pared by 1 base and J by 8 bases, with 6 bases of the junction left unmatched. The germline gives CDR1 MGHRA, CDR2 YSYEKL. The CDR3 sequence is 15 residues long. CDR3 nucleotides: TGCGCCAGCAGCCAAGTTAGCGGGAGTATCCATGAGCAGTTCTTC. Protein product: CASSQVSGSIHEQFF.

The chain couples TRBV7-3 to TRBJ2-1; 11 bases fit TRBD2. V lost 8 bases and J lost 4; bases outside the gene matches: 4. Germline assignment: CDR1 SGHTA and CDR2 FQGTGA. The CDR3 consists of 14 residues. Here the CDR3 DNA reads TGTGCCAGCGGGGCTAGCGGGGGGTACAATGAGCAGTTCTTC. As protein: CASGASGGYNEQFF.

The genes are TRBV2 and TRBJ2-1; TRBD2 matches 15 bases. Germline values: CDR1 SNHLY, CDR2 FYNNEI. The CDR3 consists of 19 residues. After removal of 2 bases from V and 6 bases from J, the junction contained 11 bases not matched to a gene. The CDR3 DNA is TGTGCCAGCAGTGAATTAGGAGGCTGGGGACTAGCGGGAGGCAATGAGCAGTTCTTC. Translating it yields CASSELGGWGLAGGNEQFF.

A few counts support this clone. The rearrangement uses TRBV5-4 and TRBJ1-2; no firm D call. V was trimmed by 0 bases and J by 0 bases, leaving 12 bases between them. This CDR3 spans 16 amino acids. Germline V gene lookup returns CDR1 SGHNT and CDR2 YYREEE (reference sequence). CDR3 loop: CASSLAYGRANYGYTF. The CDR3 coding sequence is TGTGCCAGCAGCTTGGCCTACGGCAGAGCTAACTATGGCTACACCTTC.

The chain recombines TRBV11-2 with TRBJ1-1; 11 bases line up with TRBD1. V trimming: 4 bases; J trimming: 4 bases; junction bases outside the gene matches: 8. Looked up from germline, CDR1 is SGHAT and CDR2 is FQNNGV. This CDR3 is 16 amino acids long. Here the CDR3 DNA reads TGTGCCAGCAGCTCGGAGACCGGGACAGGGGGCACTGAAGCTTTCTTT. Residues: CASSSETGTGGTEAFF.

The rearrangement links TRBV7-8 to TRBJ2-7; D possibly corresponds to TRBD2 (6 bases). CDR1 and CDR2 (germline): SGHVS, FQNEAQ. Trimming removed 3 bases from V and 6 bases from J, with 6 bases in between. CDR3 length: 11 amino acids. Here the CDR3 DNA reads TGTGCCAGCAGCTTCGGGAGCGAGCAGTACTTC. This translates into CASSFGSEQYF.